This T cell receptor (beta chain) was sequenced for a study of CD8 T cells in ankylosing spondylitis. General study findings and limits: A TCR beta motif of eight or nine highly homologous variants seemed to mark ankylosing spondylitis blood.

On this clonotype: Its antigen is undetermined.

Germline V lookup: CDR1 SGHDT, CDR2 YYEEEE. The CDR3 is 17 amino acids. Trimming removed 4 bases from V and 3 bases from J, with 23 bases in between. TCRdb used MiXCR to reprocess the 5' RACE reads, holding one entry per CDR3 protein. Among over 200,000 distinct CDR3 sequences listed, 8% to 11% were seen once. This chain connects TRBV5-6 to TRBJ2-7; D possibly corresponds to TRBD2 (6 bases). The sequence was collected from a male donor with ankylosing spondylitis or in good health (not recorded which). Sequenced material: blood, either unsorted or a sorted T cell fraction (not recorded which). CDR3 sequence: CASSPLGIAEINYEQYF. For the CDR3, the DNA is TGTGCCAGCAGCCCCCTCGGGATAGCGGAGATAAACTACGAGCAGTACTTC.